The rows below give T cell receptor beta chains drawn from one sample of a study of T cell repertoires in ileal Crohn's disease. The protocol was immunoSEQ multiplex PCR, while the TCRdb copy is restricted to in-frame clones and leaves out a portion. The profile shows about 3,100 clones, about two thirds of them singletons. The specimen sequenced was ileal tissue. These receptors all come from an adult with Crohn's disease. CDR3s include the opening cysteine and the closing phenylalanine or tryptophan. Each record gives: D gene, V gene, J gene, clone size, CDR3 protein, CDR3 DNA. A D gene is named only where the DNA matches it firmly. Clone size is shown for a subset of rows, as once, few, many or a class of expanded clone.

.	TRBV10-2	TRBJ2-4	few	CASSEGIQNIQYF	TGCGCCAGCAGTGAGGGCATTCAAAACATTCAGTACTTC
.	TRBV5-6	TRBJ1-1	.	CASSLDRRGTEAFF	TGTGCCAGCAGCTTGGATCGGAGGGGCACTGAAGCTTTCTTT
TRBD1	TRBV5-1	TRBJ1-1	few	CASSHGTGATEAFF	TGCGCCAGCAGCCACGGGACAGGGGCCACTGAAGCTTTCTTT
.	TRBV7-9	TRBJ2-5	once	CASSPRTAQETQYF	TGTGCCAGCAGCCCCCGGACAGCTCAAGAGACCCAGTACTTC
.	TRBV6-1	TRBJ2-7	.	CASSFRENSVYEQYF	TGTGCCAGCAGTTTTCGAGAGAATTCAGTCTACGAGCAGTACTTC
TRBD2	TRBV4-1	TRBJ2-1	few	CASSQSWGGSGEQFF	TGCGCCAGCAGCCAATCCTGGGGGGGGTCGGGTGAGCAGTTCTTC
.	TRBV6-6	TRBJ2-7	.	CASSSTDSGSDEQYF	TGTGCCAGCAGTTCCACTGACAGCGGAAGCGACGAGCAGTACTTC
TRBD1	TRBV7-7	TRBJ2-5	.	CASSRQGRQETQYF	TGTGCCAGCAGCCGACAGGGGCGTCAAGAGACCCAGTACTTC
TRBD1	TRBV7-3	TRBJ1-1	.	CASSADRGGTEAFF	TGTGCCAGCAGCGCGGACAGGGGAGGGACTGAAGCTTTCTTT
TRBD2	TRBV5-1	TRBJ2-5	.	CASSPREGQAETQYF	TGCGCCAGCAGCCCGCGGGAGGGCCAGGCAGAGACCCAGTACTTC
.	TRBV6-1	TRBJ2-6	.	CASSEGPHSGANVLTF	TGTGCCAGCAGTGAAGGGCCTCACTCTGGGGCCAACGTCCTGACTTTC
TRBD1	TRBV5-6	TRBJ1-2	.	CASTSGTGGLGYTF	TGTGCCAGCACCTCCGGGACAGGGGGCCTGGGCTACACCTTC
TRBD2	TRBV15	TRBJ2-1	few	CATSPRLAGGEQFF	TGTGCCACCAGCCCGAGACTAGCGGGAGGGGAGCAGTTCTTC